The 26 T cell receptor beta chains in this list originate from one sample, sequenced in a study of cytotoxic CD8 clonotypes in ibrutinib-treated CLL. The protocol was immunoSEQ multiplex PCR, while the TCRdb copy is restricted to in-frame clones and leaves out a portion. Here the sample spans around 300,000 clones, just under 80% being singletons. The source was PBMCs, collected before ibrutinib treatment. All receptors derive from a human donor with chronic lymphocytic leukemia.

The V gene is TRBV15, the J gene TRBJ2-2, with D uncertain. V was shortened by 2 bases and J by 3 bases, with 19 bases between the two germline ends. This CDR3 comprises 18 residues. Per germline, CDR1 LNHNV and CDR2 YYDKDF (reference sequence). The CDR3 sequence is CATSRPPLLTRDTGELFF. In DNA form, the CDR3 reads TGTGCCACCAGCAGACCCCCTTTATTGACCAGAGACACCGGGGAGCTGTTTTTT.

This chain links TRBV6-5 with TRBJ2-5; TRBD1 agrees at 8 bases. The CDR3 spans 14 residues. Per the germline V gene, CDR1 is MNHEY and CDR2 is SVGAGI. With 6 bases clipped from V and 6 bases from J, the junction kept 9 bases outside the gene matches. CDR3 loop: CASSRGQVGKTQYF. CDR3 in DNA: TGTGCCAGCAGCAGGGGGCAGGTGGGAAAGACCCAGTACTTC.

V usage is TRBV19 and J usage is TRBJ2-3; D is unclear. The length of the CDR3 is 12 residues. With 5 bases removed from V and 0 bases from J, the gap between germline ends came to 3 bases. Germline V CDR1 and CDR2: LNHDA, SQIVND (reference sequence). CDR3 protein: CASSRSTDTQYF. In DNA form, the CDR3 reads TGTGCCAGTAGTCGCAGCACAGATACGCAGTATTTT.

The rearrangement uses TRBV27 and TRBJ2-5; D possibly corresponds to TRBD1 (8 bases). The CDR3 sequence is 13 residues long. With 5 bases removed from V and 7 bases from J, the gap between germline ends came to 14 bases. CDR1 is MNHEY, CDR2 SMNVEV, per germline (reference sequence). The CDR3 DNA reads TGTGCCAGCAGTCTGGACAGGGAGGGGACCCAGTACTTC. Translation: CASSLDREGTQYF.

This clone turned up a few times. The genes are TRBV5-1 and TRBJ1-5, with a tentative D call TRBD1 (5 bases). V dropped 5 bases and J dropped 6 bases, with 12 bases sitting between them. Germline assignment: CDR1 SGHRS and CDR2 YFSETQ. The CDR3 extends over 13 amino acids. As DNA, the CDR3 is TGCGCCAGCAGTCTGGACAACGGTCAGCCCCAGCATTTT. This translates into CASSLDNGQPQHF. Using reference TRBV5-1 and TRBJ1-5 for the parts outside the CDR3, the full variable domain is KAGVTQTPRYLIKTRGQQVTLSCSPISGHRSVSWYQQTPGQGLQFLFEYFSETQRNKGNFPGRFSGRQFSNSRSEMNVSTLELGDSALYLCASSLDNGQPQHFGDGTRLSIL.

The CDR3 reads CASSLWQGSKNNEQFF. The CDR3 nucleotides read TGTGCCAGCAGTTTATGGCAGGGATCCAAAAACAATGAGCAGTTCTTC. V usage is TRBV28 and J usage is TRBJ2-1; possibly TRBD1 for D (5 bases). V shed 0 bases and J shed 5 bases, with 14 bases lying between them. CDR3 length: 16 amino acids. The germline CDR1 and CDR2 sequences are MDHEN and SYDVKM. Using reference TRBV28 and TRBJ2-1 for the parts outside the CDR3, the full variable domain is DVKVTQSSRYLVKRTGEKVFLECVQDMDHENMFWYRQDPGLGLRLIYFSYDVKMKEKGDIPEGYSVSREKKERFSLILESASTNQTSMYLCASSLWQGSKNNEQFFGPGTRLTVL.

V and J are TRBV28 and TRBJ1-2; 9 bases match TRBD1. CDR3 length: 14 amino acids. Trimming at V came to 6 bases and at J to 0 bases, leaving 2 bases not matched to a gene. Germline V gene sequence: CDR1 MDHEN, CDR2 SYDVKM. CDR3 DNA: TGTGCCAGCAGGGACAGGGGCTCTAACTATGGCTACACCTTC. Encoded protein: CASRDRGSNYGYTF.

The chain recombines TRBV7-9 with TRBJ1-2; weak D call: TRBD1 (6 bases). The CDR3 extends over 15 amino acids. Germline CDR1 and CDR2: SEHNR and FQNEAQ (reference sequence). V was shortened by 1 base and J by 2 bases, with 11 bases between the two germline ends. CDR3 sequence (DNA): TGTGCCAGCAGCTTAGAACCGACAGGCAACTATGGCTACACCTTC. Its protein is CASSLEPTGNYGYTF.

The V call is TRBV27, the J call TRBJ1-2, with 7 positions matching TRBD1. Germline V gives CDR1 MNHEY, CDR2 SMNVEV (reference sequence). There are 17 residues in the CDR3. V was clipped by 5 bases and J by 0 bases; unmatched bases: 12. Here the CDR3 reads CASSPTGSRKANYGYTF. The DNA of the CDR3 is TGTGCCAGCAGTCCGACAGGGAGCCGCAAAGCTAACTATGGCTACACCTTC.

The DNA of the CDR3 is TGTGCCAGCAGCTCCGGCGGAAACACCATATATTTT. Protein: CASSSGGNTIYF. V is TRBV11-2 and J is TRBJ1-3; D is unresolved. The V and J ends lost 4 bases and 4 bases respectively, with 5 bases between them. In germline, CDR1 is SGHAT, CDR2 FQNNGV. This CDR3 has 12 amino acids. The full variable domain, rest sourced from reference TRBV11-2 and TRBJ1-3, is EAGVAQSPRYKIIEKRQSVAFWCNPISGHATLYWYQQILGQGPKLLIQFQNNGVVDDSQLPKDRFSAERLKGVDSTLKIQPAKLEDSAVYLCASSSGGNTIYFGEGSWLTVV.

The V and J genes are TRBV29-1 and TRBJ2-5; TRBD1 is a possible D gene (5 bases). CDR3 length equals 11 residues. V lost 4 bases to trimming and J lost 5 bases, with 8 bases between them. Germline V gene lookup returns CDR1 SQVTM and CDR2 ANQGSEA. The CDR3 sequence is CSVGRAETQYF. The CDR3 DNA follows: TGCAGCGTTGGCAGGGCGGAGACCCAGTACTTC.

The CDR3 bases are TGTGCCTGGGGGACGCAGGGTGGAAGCTTTGGCTATGGCTACACCTTC. Encoded protein: CAWGTQGGSFGYGYTF. The chain joins TRBV30 to TRBJ1-2, with D perhaps TRBD1 (5 bases). The CDR3 spans 16 residues. Trimming cost V 5 bases and J 4 bases, with 23 bases left between them. CDR1 is GTSNPN, CDR2 SVGIG, per germline (reference sequence).

The chain recombines TRBV9 with TRBJ1-2; D remains ambiguous. CDR3 size: 14 residues. The V and J ends lost 3 bases and 1 base respectively, with 10 bases between them. The germline V gene has CDR1 SGDLS and CDR2 YYNGEE. The CDR3 bases are TGTGCCAGCAGCGCCCTACAGCGTAACTATGGCTACACCTTC. Protein: CASSALQRNYGYTF. Filled out from reference TRBV9 and TRBJ1-2, the complete variable domain reads DSGVTQTPKHLITATGQRVTLRCSPRSGDLSVYWYQQSLDQGLQFLIQYYNGEERAKGNILERFSAQQFPDLHSELNLSSLELGDSALYFCASSALQRNYGYTFGSGTRLTVV.

The V call is TRBV10-1, the J call TRBJ2-4; no reliable D call. With 0 bases removed from V and 3 bases from J, the gap between germline ends came to 9 bases. There are 15 residues in the CDR3. Germline V gives CDR1 WNHNN, CDR2 SYGVQD (reference sequence). For the CDR3, the DNA is TGCGCCAGCAGTGAGTCGGGGTTCGGCAAAAACATTCAGTACTTC. It codes for CASSESGFGKNIQYF.

The table lists this clone with a few counts. The chain couples TRBV19 to TRBJ1-5; possible D gene TRBD1, 5 bases. Trimming left V 5 bases short and J 6 bases short, with 17 bases between. Looked up from germline, CDR1 is LNHDA and CDR2 is SQIVND (reference sequence). The CDR3 loop spans 15 amino acids. CDR3 DNA: TGTGCCAGTAGTTTGCCACTAGGCGGGGGTCAGCCCCAGCATTTT. This gives the protein CASSLPLGGGQPQHF.

The chain carries TRBV27 and TRBJ2-1, with D hard to call. The CDR3 consists of 11 residues. V was pared by 7 bases and J by 8 bases, with 9 bases between. Germline V lookup: CDR1 MNHEY, CDR2 SMNVEV (reference sequence). The DNA for the CDR3 is TGTGCCAGCAAAATATGGGATGAGCAGTTCTTC. Translating gives CASKIWDEQFF.

The V call is TRBV7-8, the J call TRBJ2-3, with no clear D. V lost 5 bases, J lost 3 bases, and 15 bases lay in between. From germline, CDR1 is SGHVS and CDR2 FQNEAQ. The CDR3 loop spans 15 amino acids. The CDR3 loop reads CASSVDALTTDTQYF. The CDR3 DNA sequence: TGTGCCAGCAGCGTAGACGCTTTAACAACAGATACGCAGTATTTT.

This clone was counted only a few times. The rearrangement links TRBV13 to TRBJ1-1; D may be TRBD1 (5 bases). Germline V CDR1 and CDR2: PRHDT, FYEKMQ (reference sequence). Trimming cost V 4 bases and J 4 bases, with 10 bases left between them. This CDR3 has 13 residues. CDR3: CASSSGLGTEAFF. CDR3 DNA: TGTGCCAGCAGCTCGGGACTTGGCACTGAAGCTTTCTTT.

This chain uses TRBV9 with TRBJ2-6; 9 positions agree with TRBD1. The CDR3 is made up of 19 amino acids. The V segment lost 4 bases and the J segment 2 bases; nucleotides outside the gene matches: 13. Germline lookup yields CDR1 SGDLS and CDR2 YYNGEE. The CDR3 DNA follows: TGTGCCAGCAGCATACAACGGTACAGGGGGCCTACTGGGGCCAACGTCCTGACTTTC. Its protein is CASSIQRYRGPTGANVLTF.

The chain links TRBV27 to TRBJ2-5; 7 bases align to TRBD1. Germline V gives CDR1 MNHEY, CDR2 SMNVEV (reference sequence). With 6 bases clipped from V and 5 bases from J, the junction kept 9 bases outside the gene matches. The CDR3 sequence is 14 residues long. This chain's CDR3 is CASSRTGVGETQYF. The CDR3 DNA follows: TGTGCCAGCAGCCGAACAGGGGTAGGGGAGACCCAGTACTTC.

The chain recombines TRBV25-1 with TRBJ2-7; TRBD1 aligns across 9 bases. Trimming at V came to 6 bases and at J to 5 bases, leaving 11 bases not matched to a gene. Germline V gene sequence: CDR1 MGHDK, CDR2 SYGVNS. The CDR3 spans 15 residues. CDR3 sequence: CASRAGTGIIHEQYF. DNA of the CDR3: TGTGCCAGCAGGGCAGGGACAGGGATTATCCACGAGCAGTACTTC.

This clone was seen a handful of times. The V call is TRBV11-1, the J call TRBJ2-5; D is undetermined. Germline CDR1 is SGHAT and CDR2 is FQDESV (reference sequence). Between the trimmed V and J ends, which lost 4 bases and 5 bases, there was a span of 8 bases. This CDR3 is built from 12 residues. CDR3 in amino acids: CASSSLGETQYF. In nucleotides, the CDR3 is TGTGCCAGCAGCTCACTGGGGGAGACCCAGTACTTC. Based on the CDR3 plus reference TRBV11-1 and TRBJ2-5, the full variable domain is EAEVAQSPRYKITEKSQAVAFWCDPISGHATLYWYRQILGQGPELLVQFQDESVVDDSQLPKDRFSAERLKGVDSTLKIQPAELGDSAMYLCASSSLGETQYFGPGTRLLVL.

The chain links TRBV11-3 to TRBJ2-4; possibly TRBD1 or TRBD2 for D (5 bases each). The CDR3 is made up of 18 amino acids. Germline CDR1 SGHNT, CDR2 YENEEA. V was cut by 0 bases and J by 0 bases, with 15 bases left in between. In nucleotides, the CDR3 is TGTGCCAGCAGCTTAGAGGTTATTCGGGGCCTAGCCAAAAACATTCAGTACTTC. Protein sequence: CASSLEVIRGLAKNIQYF. The whole variable domain, filled in from reference TRBV11-3 and TRBJ2-4, reads EAGVVQSPRYKIIEKKQPVAFWCNPISGHNTLYWYLQNLGQGPELLIRYENEEAVDDSQLPKDRFSAERLKGVDSTLKIQPAELGDSAVYLCASSLEVIRGLAKNIQYFGAGTRLSVL.

The chain links TRBV9 to TRBJ1-5; D call uncertain. The CDR3 is 14 amino acids. Germline CDR1 reads SGDLS; CDR2 reads YYNGEE. V lost 0 bases to trimming and J lost 2 bases, with 6 bases between them. The CDR3 loop is CASSVGAGNQPQHF. The CDR3, as DNA: TGTGCCAGCAGCGTAGGGGCAGGCAATCAGCCCCAGCATTTT.

The chain combines TRBV7-9 with TRBJ2-7, with 8 bases fitting TRBD2. Germline loops: CDR1 SEHNR, CDR2 FQNEAQ (reference sequence). This CDR3 is 17 amino acids long. The J segment lost 6 bases and the V segment lost 1 base, leaving 14 bases of the junction unmatched. This chain's CDR3 is CASSLVGPGLVPSEQYF. CDR3 DNA sequence: TGTGCCAGCAGCTTAGTTGGACCGGGACTAGTCCCTTCCGAGCAGTACTTC.

This rearrangement joins TRBV7-2 to TRBJ2-5; TRBD2 agrees at 10 bases. This CDR3 has 15 amino acids. V trimming: 5 bases; J trimming: 9 bases; junction bases outside the gene matches: 12. Germline V gives CDR1 SGHTA, CDR2 FQGNSA. CDR3 DNA: TGTGCCAGCAGCACCGGGACTAGCGTGTTAGTGGCCCAGTACTTC. Its translation: CASSTGTSVLVAQYF.